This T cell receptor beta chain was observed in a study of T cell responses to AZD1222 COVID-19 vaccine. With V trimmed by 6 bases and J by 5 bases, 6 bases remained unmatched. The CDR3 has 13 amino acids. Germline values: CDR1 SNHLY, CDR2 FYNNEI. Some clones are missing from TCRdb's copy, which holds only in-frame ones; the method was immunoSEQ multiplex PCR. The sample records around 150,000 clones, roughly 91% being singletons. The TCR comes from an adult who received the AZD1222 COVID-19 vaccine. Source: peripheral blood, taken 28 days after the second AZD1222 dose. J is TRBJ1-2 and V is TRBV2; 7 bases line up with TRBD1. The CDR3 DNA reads TGTGCCAGCAGGCCACAGGGGTATTATGGCTACACCTTC. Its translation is CASRPQGYYGYTF.